One and the same sample provided the 20 T cell receptor beta chains below, sequenced in a study of PD-L1 blockade in urothelial cancer. Using immunoSEQ multiplex PCR, the repertoire was profiled, and TCRdb retains in-frame clones only, with some absent. The sample yields about 71,000 clones, 85% to 90% seen once. The sequencing here drew on PBMCs, taken around atezolizumab (anti-PD-L1) treatment. The receptors here all came from a man between 60 and 70 years old with urothelial cancer.

This chain links TRBV5-1 with TRBJ2-7, with a weak D call TRBD1 (5 bases). Germline lookup yields CDR1 SGHRS and CDR2 YFSETQ. This CDR3 has 15 residues. V dropped 5 bases and J dropped 5 bases, with 20 bases sitting between them. The DNA of the CDR3 is TGCGCCAGCAGTCTGGGGTCCATTGGGGCCGACGAGCAGTACTTC. Amino acid sequence: CASSLGSIGADEQYF.

V is TRBV28 and J is TRBJ1-2, with D possibly matching TRBD1 (5 bases). The CDR3 sequence is 15 residues long. The germline V and J ends were trimmed by 1 base and 7 bases, with 16 bases remaining between them. From germline, CDR1 is MDHEN and CDR2 SYDVKM. The CDR3: CASSLLGAQSSGYTF. As DNA, the CDR3 is TGTGCCAGCAGTTTATTAGGGGCGCAATCCTCTGGCTACACCTTC.

The chain's CDR3 is CASSEVGYEKLFF. The CDR3, as DNA: TGTGCCAGCTCAGAGGTTGGCTATGAAAAACTGTTTTTT. The genes are TRBV18 and TRBJ1-4; D call uncertain. The germline V gene has CDR1 KGHSH and CDR2 LQKENI. This CDR3 has 13 residues. The V end was cut by 5 bases, the J end by 6 bases, with 10 bases between.

The chain joins TRBV6-1 to TRBJ1-3; the D is unclear. This CDR3 contains 17 residues. The germline CDR1 and CDR2 sequences are MNHNS and SASEGT. Trimming took 1 base from V and 2 from J, leaving 15 bases between them. The CDR3 bases are TGTGCCAGCAGTGAAGTCACGGGATTCCCTACTGGAAACACCATATATTTT. It encodes CASSEVTGFPTGNTIYF.

The V call is TRBV7-9, the J call TRBJ2-3; D perhaps matches TRBD1 (6 bases). V gave up 4 bases and J gave up 0 bases, with 11 bases separating them. The CDR3 is 15 residues long. CDR1 and CDR2 from the germline V gene are SEHNR and FQNEAQ (reference sequence). CDR3 in DNA: TGTGCCAGCAGCTCTACTAGGGGGAGCACAGATACGCAGTATTTT. Protein product: CASSSTRGSTDTQYF.

The rearrangement links TRBV4-1 to TRBJ2-1; 13 bases fit TRBD2. Unmatched junction bases numbered 6, after V lost 0 bases and J lost 4 bases. CDR3 length equals 18 residues. The germline gives CDR1 MGHRA, CDR2 YSYEKL. CDR3 nucleotide sequence: TGCGCCAGCAGCCAAGAGAAAGGACTAGCGGGGGATTACAATGAGCAGTTCTTC. This translates into CASSQEKGLAGDYNEQFF.

This rearrangement joins TRBV12-5 to TRBJ2-3; D might be TRBD2 (6 bases). CDR3 length equals 14 residues. Germline V gene sequence: CDR1 LGHNT, CDR2 FRNRAP. Deletions cut 6 bases from V and 5 bases from J, with 15 bases between. The CDR3 region is CASGSDSGVDTQYF. The CDR3 nucleotides read TGTGCTAGTGGCTCAGACTCGGGGGTAGATACGCAGTATTTT.

The chain combines TRBV6-5 with TRBJ1-6; possibly TRBD1 for D (5 bases). The V end lost 4 bases, the J end lost 7 bases, and 14 bases lay between the germline ends. Germline loops: CDR1 MNHEY, CDR2 SVGAGI. This CDR3 comprises 15 residues. The chain's CDR3 is CASSWAREGNSPLHF. The CDR3, as DNA: TGTGCCAGCAGTTGGGCCAGGGAAGGAAATTCACCCCTCCACTTT.

The genes are TRBV6-5 and TRBJ2-7; weak D call: TRBD1 (5 bases). The V gene lost 7 bases and the J gene lost 3 bases, with 13 bases spanning the gap. The CDR3 has 13 amino acids. The germline V gene encodes CDR1 MNHEY and CDR2 SVGAGI. CDR3 loop: CASKVAGRYEQYF. The CDR3 DNA sequence: TGTGCCAGCAAGGTAGCAGGGCGCTACGAGCAGTACTTC.

The V gene is TRBV7-2, the J gene TRBJ2-2; 10 bases are shared with TRBD2. This CDR3 region has 19 residues. Germline CDR1 reads SGHTA; CDR2 reads FQGNSA. J was trimmed by 2 bases and V by 1 base; bases with no gene match: 10. The CDR3, as DNA: TGTGCCAGCAGCTTAGTTCGTAGCGGGAGGATAGTCAACACCGGGGAGCTGTTTTTT. It encodes CASSLVRSGRIVNTGELFF.

The V gene is TRBV6-5, the J gene TRBJ1-6, with TRBD1 matching 11 bases. Germline CDR1 and CDR2: MNHEY and SVGAGI. The V segment lost 2 bases and the J segment 9 bases; nucleotides outside the gene matches: 3. This CDR3 has 15 amino acids. The DNA of the CDR3 is TGTGCCAGCAGTTACGACGGGACAGGGGGTTCACCCCTCCACTTT. Translating it yields CASSYDGTGGSPLHF.

The rearrangement uses TRBV18 and TRBJ2-2, with 10 bases identical to TRBD1. The junction had 6 bases not matched to a gene; V was cut back by 10 bases and J by 4 bases. This CDR3 has 14 residues. Per germline, CDR1 KGHSH and CDR2 LQKENI. The CDR3 protein is CATDRGQGTGELFF. CDR3 nucleotide sequence: TGTGCCACCGACAGGGGGCAAGGCACCGGGGAGCTGTTTTTT.

This clone was seen more than once but under ten times. The V call is TRBV10-2, the J call TRBJ1-5; possible D gene TRBD1, 6 bases. This CDR3 comprises 15 residues. CDR1 is WSHSY and CDR2 is SAAADI in the germline V gene. Trimming took 2 bases from V and 7 from J, leaving 15 bases between them. The CDR3 region is CASSEMSRGGQPQHF. For the CDR3, the DNA is TGCGCCAGCAGTGAGATGAGCAGGGGCGGGCAGCCCCAGCATTTT.

The V and J genes are TRBV10-2 and TRBJ2-5, with TRBD1 matching 7 bases. With V trimmed by 4 bases and J by 2 bases, 10 bases remained unmatched. The length of the CDR3 is 16 residues. Looked up from germline, CDR1 is WSHSY and CDR2 is SAAADI. This CDR3 is CASSVGLGTAQETQYF. DNA for the CDR3: TGCGCCAGCAGTGTTGGCCTTGGGACAGCTCAAGAGACCCAGTACTTC.

The CDR3, as DNA: TGTGCCAGCAGTGCCGGGGACAGCCGCCGGGGAGAGCAGTACTTC. Translating it yields CASSAGDSRRGEQYF. This rearrangement joins TRBV28 to TRBJ2-7; 7 bases agree with TRBD1. The CDR3 loop spans 15 amino acids. Germline assignment: CDR1 MDHEN and CDR2 SYDVKM. V lost 5 bases to trimming and J lost 7 bases; unmatched junction nucleotides: 14.

The chain employs TRBV11-2 and TRBJ1-2, with D tentatively TRBD1 (5 bases). Germline V CDR1 and CDR2: SGHAT, FQNNGV. V was trimmed by 4 bases and J by 6 bases, leaving 21 bases between them. This CDR3 is built from 16 residues. As DNA, the CDR3 is TGTGCCAGCAGCTCCCTCGGGGGACGCCGAGCGGATGGCTACACCTTC. Protein: CASSSLGGRRADGYTF.

The rearrangement links TRBV5-1 to TRBJ1-6; maybe TRBD1 (6 bases). The CDR3 extends over 14 amino acids. Trimming stripped 4 bases from V and 5 bases from J, with 10 bases between. CDR1 is SGHRS and CDR2 is YFSETQ in the germline V gene. In nucleotides, the CDR3 is TGCGCCAGCAGCCTACAGGGCAATAATTCACCCCTCCACTTT. It codes for CASSLQGNNSPLHF.

The CDR3 protein is CASSDPGQSYGYTF. In DNA, the CDR3 is TGTGCCAGCAGTGACCCGGGACAATCCTATGGCTACACCTTC. This sequence joins TRBV6-4 and TRBJ1-2; D might be TRBD1 (6 bases). CDR1 is MRHNA, CDR2 SNTAGT, per germline. The ends were cut back, 2 bases at V and 4 bases at J, with 11 bases in the middle. CDR3 length: 14 residues.

The J gene is TRBJ1-2, the V gene TRBV9, with TRBD1 identical over 12 bases. CDR3 length equals 16 residues. Germline assignment: CDR1 SGDLS and CDR2 YYNGEE. V gave up 0 bases and J gave up 4 bases; unmatched junction bases: 4. CDR3 sequence reads: CASSVGGGQGAYGYTF. The DNA of the CDR3 is TGTGCCAGCAGCGTAGGGGGGGGACAGGGGGCCTATGGCTACACCTTC.

As concerns this clone: Relative to the germline gene, one junction end is altered; a read error may explain this. J is TRBJ2-7 and V is TRBV5-1; TRBD2 matches 7 bases. This CDR3 has 15 residues. Germline CDR1 and CDR2: SGHRS and YFSETQ. Here the CDR3 DNA reads TGCGCCAGCAGCGGCACAGCGGGGTCCTCCCACGAGCAGTACTTC. Amino acid sequence: CASSGTAGSSHEQYF.